This record looks at one T cell receptor beta chain sequence and its context. What it binds is unknown. This sample is part of a study of blood T cells in healthy people across ages. The CDR3 is 18 residues long. Trimming pared 3 bases from V and 0 bases from J, leaving 18 bases between. CDR1 is LNHNV and CDR2 is YYDKDF in the germline V gene (reference sequence). Sample-barcoded 5' priming and a J-beta primer mix drove a second PCR of about 6 to 11 cycles. Each cDNA was tagged by a template-switch adaptor containing 12 random nucleotides. TCRdb fed the 5' RACE reads into MiXCR, producing one record per CDR3 protein. The sample has about 1.7 million distinct CDR3 sequences, roughly 28% seen once; the top ten hold 7% to 9%. Overall study results and limits: It was the long-lived donors that had more naive CD4+ cells and higher diversity than aged donors. A conclusive naive versus antigen-experienced comparison was prevented by the unsorted PBMCs. One million T cells yielded diversity estimates that were considered underestimates.

The sequencing sample was made of blood. This rearrangement joins TRBV15 to TRBJ1-3; TRBD1 is a possible D gene (5 bases). This receptor was obtained from a woman aged 30 to 39 in good health. The chain's CDR3 is CATSREELTAISGNTIYF. CDR3 coding DNA: TGTGCCACCAGCAGGGAAGAATTGACAGCGATCTCTGGAAACACCATATATTTT.